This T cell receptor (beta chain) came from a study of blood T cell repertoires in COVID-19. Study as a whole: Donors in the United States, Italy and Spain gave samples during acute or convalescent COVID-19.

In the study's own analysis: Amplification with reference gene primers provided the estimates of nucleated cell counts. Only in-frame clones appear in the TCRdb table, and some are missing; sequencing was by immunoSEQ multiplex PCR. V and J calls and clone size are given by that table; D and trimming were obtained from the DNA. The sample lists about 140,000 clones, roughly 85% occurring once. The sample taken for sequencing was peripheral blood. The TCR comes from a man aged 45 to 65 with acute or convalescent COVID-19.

The CDR3 nucleotides are TGTGCCAGCGGTGGAAGCGGACAAGAGACCCAGTACTTC. This codes for CASGGSGQETQYF. V gene TRBV9 combines with J gene TRBJ2-5; D possibly corresponds to TRBD2 (5 bases). Germline V gives CDR1 SGDLS, CDR2 YYNGEE. The CDR3 is 13 residues long. Between the trimmed V and J ends, which lost 7 bases and 2 bases, there was a span of 12 bases.